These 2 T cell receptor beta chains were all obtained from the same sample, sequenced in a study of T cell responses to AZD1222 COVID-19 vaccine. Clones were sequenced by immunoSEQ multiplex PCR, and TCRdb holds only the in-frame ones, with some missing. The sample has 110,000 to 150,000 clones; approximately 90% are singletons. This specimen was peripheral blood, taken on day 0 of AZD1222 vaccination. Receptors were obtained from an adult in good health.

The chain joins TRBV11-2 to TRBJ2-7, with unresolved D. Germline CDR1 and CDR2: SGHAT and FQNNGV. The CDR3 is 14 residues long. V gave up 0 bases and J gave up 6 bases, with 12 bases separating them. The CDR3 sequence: CASSLDPYRGEQYF. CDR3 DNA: TGTGCCAGCAGCTTAGATCCCTACCGTGGCGAGCAGTACTTC.

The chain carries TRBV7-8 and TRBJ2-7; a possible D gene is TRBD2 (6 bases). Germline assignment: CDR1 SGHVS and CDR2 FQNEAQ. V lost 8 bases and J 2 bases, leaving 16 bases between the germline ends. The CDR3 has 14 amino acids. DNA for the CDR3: TGTGCCAGCGCCGGGGCAGGGAGGACCTACGAGCAGTACTTC. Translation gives CASAGAGRTYEQYF.